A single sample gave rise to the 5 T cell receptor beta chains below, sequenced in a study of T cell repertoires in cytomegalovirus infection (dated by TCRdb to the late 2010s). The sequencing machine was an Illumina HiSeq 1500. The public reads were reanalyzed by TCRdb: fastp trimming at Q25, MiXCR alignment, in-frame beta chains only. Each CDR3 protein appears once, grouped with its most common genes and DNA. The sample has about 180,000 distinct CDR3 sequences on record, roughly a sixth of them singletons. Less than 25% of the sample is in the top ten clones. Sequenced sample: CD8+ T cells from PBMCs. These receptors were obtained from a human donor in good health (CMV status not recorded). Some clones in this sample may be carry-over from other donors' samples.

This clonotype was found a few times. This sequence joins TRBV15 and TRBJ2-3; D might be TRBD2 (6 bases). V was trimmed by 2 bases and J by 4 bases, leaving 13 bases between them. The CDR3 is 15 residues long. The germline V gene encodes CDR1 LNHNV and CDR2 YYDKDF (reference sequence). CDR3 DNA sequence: TGTGCCACCAGCAGATCCCCGGGGGTCGCAGATACGCAGTATTTT. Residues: CATSRSPGVADTQYF.

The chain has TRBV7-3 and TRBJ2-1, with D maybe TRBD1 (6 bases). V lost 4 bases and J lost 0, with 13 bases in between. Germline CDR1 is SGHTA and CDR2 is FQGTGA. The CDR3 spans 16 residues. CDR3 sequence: CASSSRTESSYNEQFF. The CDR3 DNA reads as TGTGCCAGCAGCTCCCGGACAGAAAGCTCCTACAATGAGCAGTTCTTC. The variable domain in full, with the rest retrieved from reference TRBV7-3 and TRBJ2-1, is GAGVSQTPSNKVTEKGKYVELRCDPISGHTALYWYRQSLGQGPEFLIYFQGTGAADDSGLPNDRFFAVRPEGSVSTLKIQRTERGDSAVYLCASSSRTESSYNEQFFGPGTRLTVL.

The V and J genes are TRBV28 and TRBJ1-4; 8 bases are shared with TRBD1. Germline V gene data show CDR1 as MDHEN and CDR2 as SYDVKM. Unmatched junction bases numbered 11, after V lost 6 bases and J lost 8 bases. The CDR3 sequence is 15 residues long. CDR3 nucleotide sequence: TGTGCCAGCAGCTTTACAGGGGGGGAAGAAGAAAAACTGTTTTTT. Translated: CASSFTGGEEEKLFF.

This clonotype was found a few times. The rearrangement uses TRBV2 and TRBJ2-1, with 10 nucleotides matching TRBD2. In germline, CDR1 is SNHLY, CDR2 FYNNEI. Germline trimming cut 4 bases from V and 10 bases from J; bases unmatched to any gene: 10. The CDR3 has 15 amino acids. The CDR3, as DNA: TGTGCCAGCAGTGGGACTAGCGGACCGGACGGAGAGCAGTTCTTC. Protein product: CASSGTSGPDGEQFF.

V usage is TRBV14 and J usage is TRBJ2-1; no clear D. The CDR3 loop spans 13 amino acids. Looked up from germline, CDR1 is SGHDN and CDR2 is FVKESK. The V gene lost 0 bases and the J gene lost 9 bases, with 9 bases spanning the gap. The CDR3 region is CASSQDPVFEQFF. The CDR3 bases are TGTGCCAGCAGCCAAGATCCCGTTTTTGAGCAGTTCTTC.